Given below is one T cell receptor (beta chain) in context. Its cognate antigen is unknown. J gave up 6 bases and V 0 bases, and 8 bases lay outside the gene matches. The CDR3 runs 17 residues. CDR1 is LGHNA, CDR2 YSLEER, per germline. The source of the sample is a study of T cells after yellow fever vaccination. 5'RACE template switching generated TCR cDNA, adding a universal primer site and UMIs. TCRdb re-analysed the 5' RACE reads in MiXCR, keeping a single row per CDR3 protein. The table records hundreds of thousands of distinct CDR3 sequences, roughly an eighth of them present only once. The study's findings and limits: Peak timing came faster in the weaker secondary response, day 5 versus 15.

The sample consisted of PBMCs, taken on the day of the yellow fever booster vaccination. This receptor was obtained from a young man who received the YFV17D yellow fever vaccine. The rearrangement links TRBV4-3 to TRBJ2-3; TRBD2 matches 11 bases. This CDR3 reads CASSQDLLAGGGDTQYF. Here the CDR3 DNA reads TGCGCCAGCAGCCAAGATCTCCTAGCGGGAGGAGGCGATACGCAGTATTTT.